The source of this TCR beta chain is a study of CD8+ T cells in alopecia areata. This CDR3 is built from 13 residues. V shed 4 bases, J shed 0 bases, and the junction held 0 bases outside the gene matches. Per the germline V gene, CDR1 is SQVTM and CDR2 is ANQGSEA. This clone was detected a few times. Isolated RNA was reverse transcribed into cDNA used as the sequencing template. The protocol was immunoSEQ multiplex PCR, while the TCRdb copy is restricted to in-frame clones and leaves out a portion. The sample lists 150,000 or so clones, 55% seen once, with approximately 4.3% in the top ten. Sequencing input: CD4+ T cells sorted from blood. The clonotype was recovered from a human donor in good health. V gene TRBV29-1 combines with J gene TRBJ1-5; 7 bases are shared with TRBD1. This chain's CDR3 is CSVGQGSNQPQHF. Written as DNA, the CDR3 is TGCAGCGTTGGACAGGGTAGCAATCAGCCCCAGCATTTT.